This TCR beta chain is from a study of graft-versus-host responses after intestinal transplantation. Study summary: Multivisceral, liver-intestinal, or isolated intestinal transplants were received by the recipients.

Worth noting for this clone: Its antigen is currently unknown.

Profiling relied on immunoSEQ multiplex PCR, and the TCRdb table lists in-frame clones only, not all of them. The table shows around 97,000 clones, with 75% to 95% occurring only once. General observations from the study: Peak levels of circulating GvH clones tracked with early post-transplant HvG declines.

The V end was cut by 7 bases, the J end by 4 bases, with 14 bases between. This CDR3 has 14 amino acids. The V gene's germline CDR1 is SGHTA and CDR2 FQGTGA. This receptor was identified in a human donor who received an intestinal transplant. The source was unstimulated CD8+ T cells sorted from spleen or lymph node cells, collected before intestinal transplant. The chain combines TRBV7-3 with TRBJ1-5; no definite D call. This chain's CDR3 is CASTSRESNQPQHF. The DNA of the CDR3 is TGTGCCAGCACCTCTCGGGAGTCTAATCAGCCCCAGCATTTT.